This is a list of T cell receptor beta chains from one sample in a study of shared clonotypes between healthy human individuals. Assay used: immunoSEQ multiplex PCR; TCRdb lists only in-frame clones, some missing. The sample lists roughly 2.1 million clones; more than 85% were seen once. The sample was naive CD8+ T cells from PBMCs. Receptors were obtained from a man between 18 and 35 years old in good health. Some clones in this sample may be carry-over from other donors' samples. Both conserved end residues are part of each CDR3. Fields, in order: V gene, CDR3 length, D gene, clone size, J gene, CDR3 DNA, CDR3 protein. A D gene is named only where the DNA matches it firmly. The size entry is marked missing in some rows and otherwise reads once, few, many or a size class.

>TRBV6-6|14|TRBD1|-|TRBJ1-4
TGTGCCAGCAGTTATGACAGGGGAGGGGAAAAACTGTTTTTT
CASSYDRGGEKLFF
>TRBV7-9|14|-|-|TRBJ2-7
TGTGCCAGCAGCCATGGGCGGCCCGGGGACGAGCAGTACTTC
CASSHGRPGDEQYF
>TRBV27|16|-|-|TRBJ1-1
TGTGCCAGCAGCTCAACAGATCTTGTCCAGAGGACTGAAGCTTTCTTT
CASSSTDLVQRTEAFF
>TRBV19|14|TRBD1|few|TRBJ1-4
TGTGCCAGTAGTATGACAGGGGGGGTTGAAAAACTGTTTTTT
CASSMTGGVEKLFF
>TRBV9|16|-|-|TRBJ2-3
TGTGCCAGCAGCGTAGGCGGTAGCAGAAGCACAGATACGCAGTATTTT
CASSVGGSRSTDTQYF
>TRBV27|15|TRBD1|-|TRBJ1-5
TGTGCCAGCAGTTCCCGGGACAGTCAGCATCAGCCCCAGCATTTT
CASSSRDSQHQPQHF
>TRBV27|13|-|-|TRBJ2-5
TGTGCCAGCAGCCCCAGAATTGGGGAGACCCAGTACTTC
CASSPRIGETQYF
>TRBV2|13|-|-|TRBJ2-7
TGTGCCAGCAGTGGAGGGCAGTCCTACGAGCAGTACTTC
CASSGGQSYEQYF
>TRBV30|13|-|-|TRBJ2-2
TGTGCCTGGAGTGTATGGGGAACCGGGGAGCTGTTTTTT
CAWSVWGTGELFF
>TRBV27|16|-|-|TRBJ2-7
TGTGCCAGCAGTTCATCGCGGGCGGAGCTGGCTTACGAGCAGTACTTC
CASSSSRAELAYEQYF
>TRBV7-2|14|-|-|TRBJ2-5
TGTGCCAGCAGCCAAGACTCCTTCCAAGAGACCCAGTACTTC
CASSQDSFQETQYF
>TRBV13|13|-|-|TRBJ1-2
TGTGCCAGCAGCATTATAGACGACTATGGCTACACCTTC
CASSIIDDYGYTF
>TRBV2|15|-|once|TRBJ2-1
TGTGCCAGCAGTGAGCCGACAGGCCCCTACAATGAGCAGTTCTTC
CASSEPTGPYNEQFF
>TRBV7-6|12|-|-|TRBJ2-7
TGTGCCAGCAGCTCAGGACTAAGCGAGCAGTACTTC
CASSSGLSEQYF
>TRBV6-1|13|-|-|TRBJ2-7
TGTGCCAGCAGCGGGGCCCTTTACTACGAGCAGTACTTC
CASSGALYYEQYF
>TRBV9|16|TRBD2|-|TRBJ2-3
TGTGCCAGCAGCGTAGTTCCAGCGGGAGCCACAGATACGCAGTATTTT
CASSVVPAGATDTQYF
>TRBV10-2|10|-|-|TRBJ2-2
TGCGCCAGCGGCGGCGGGGAGCTGTTTTTT
CASGGGELFF
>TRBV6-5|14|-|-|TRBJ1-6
TGTGCCAGCAGTTTGTTCGGGCAGAGTTCACCCCTCCACTTT
CASSLFGQSSPLHF
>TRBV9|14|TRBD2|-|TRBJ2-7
TGTGCCAGCAGCACGGGGGGTAGTCTCTACGAGCAGTACTTC
CASSTGGSLYEQYF
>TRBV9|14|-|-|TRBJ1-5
TGTGCCAGCAGCTCGGGCAATCCCAATCAGCCCCAGCATTTT
CASSSGNPNQPQHF
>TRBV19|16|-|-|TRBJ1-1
TGTGCCAGTAGTACAATAGGCATTGGTGTGAACACTGAAGCTTTCTTT
CASSTIGIGVNTEAFF
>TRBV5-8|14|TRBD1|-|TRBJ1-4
TGTGCCAGCAGCTTGGGACAGGGCGGAGAAAAACTGTTTTTT
CASSLGQGGEKLFF
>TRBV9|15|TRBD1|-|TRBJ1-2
TGTGCCAGCAGCGGGGACAGGGACTCTAACTATGGCTACACCTTC
CASSGDRDSNYGYTF
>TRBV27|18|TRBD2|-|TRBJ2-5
TGTGCCAGCAGTTTCCGGTTGTGGGGGGGTGGTTCGCAAGAGACCCAGTACTTC
CASSFRLWGGGSQETQYF
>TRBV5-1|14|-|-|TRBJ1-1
TGCGCCAGCAGCTCCGCTCTTCTTGCACCTGAAGCTTTCTTT
CASSSALLAPEAFF
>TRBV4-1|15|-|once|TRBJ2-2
TGCGCCAGCAGCCAGGGTCCCGGCAGCGACGGGGAGCTGTTTTTT
CASSQGPGSDGELFF
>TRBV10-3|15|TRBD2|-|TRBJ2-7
TGTGCCATCAGGGGAACTAGCGGGAGAGGCTACGAGCAGTACTTC
CAIRGTSGRGYEQYF
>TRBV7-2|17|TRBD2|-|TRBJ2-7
TGTGCCAGCAGCCTCCGGACTAGCGGGATGATCCTCCACGAGCAGTACTTC
CASSLRTSGMILHEQYF
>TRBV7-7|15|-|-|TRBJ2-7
TGTGCCAGCAGCTTACAAGAGGGTGGCTCCTACGAGCAGTACTTC
CASSLQEGGSYEQYF
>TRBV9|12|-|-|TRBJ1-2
TGTGCCAGCAGCGTAGGCCGGAACGGCTACACCTTC
CASSVGRNGYTF
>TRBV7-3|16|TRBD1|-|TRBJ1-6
TGTGCCAGCAGCTTAAGAGGGGGCAGCTATAATTCACCCCTCCACTTT
CASSLRGGSYNSPLHF
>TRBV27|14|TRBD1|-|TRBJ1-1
TGTGCCAGCACCGCTACAGGGGGCGTCACTGAAGCTTTCTTT
CASTATGGVTEAFF
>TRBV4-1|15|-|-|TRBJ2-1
TGCGCCAGCAGCCCGCTAGCGAACTCCTACAATGAGCAGTTCTTC
CASSPLANSYNEQFF